The T cell receptor (beta chain) under discussion was sequenced for a study of control samples from healthy donors and cancer patients. The CDR3 is 14 amino acids. Trimming pared 0 bases from V and 4 bases from J, leaving 9 bases between. Germline V gene sequence: CDR1 LGHNA, CDR2 YSLEER. Profiling relied on immunoSEQ multiplex PCR, and the TCRdb table lists in-frame clones only, not all of them. In the table there are 98,000 or so clones, roughly three quarters of which are singletons. This receptor was taken from a woman in her 30s in good health. Sequencing used blood. This rearrangement joins TRBV4-3 to TRBJ1-2; D is ambiguous. The CDR3 loop reads CASSQDRGFYGYTF. CDR3 bases: TGCGCCAGCAGCCAAGATAGAGGGTTCTATGGCTACACCTTC.